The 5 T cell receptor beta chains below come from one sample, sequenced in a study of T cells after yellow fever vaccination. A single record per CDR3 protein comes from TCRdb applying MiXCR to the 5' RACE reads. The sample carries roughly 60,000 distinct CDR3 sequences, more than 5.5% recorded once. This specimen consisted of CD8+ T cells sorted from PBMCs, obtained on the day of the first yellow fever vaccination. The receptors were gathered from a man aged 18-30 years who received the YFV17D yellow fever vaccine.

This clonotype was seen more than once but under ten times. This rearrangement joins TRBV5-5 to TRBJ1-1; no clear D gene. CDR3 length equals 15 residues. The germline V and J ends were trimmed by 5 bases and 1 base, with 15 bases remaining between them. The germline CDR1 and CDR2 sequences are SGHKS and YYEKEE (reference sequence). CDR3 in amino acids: CASRKLQIPNTEAFF. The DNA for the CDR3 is TGTGCCAGCAGAAAACTCCAGATACCGAACACTGAAGCTTTCTTT.

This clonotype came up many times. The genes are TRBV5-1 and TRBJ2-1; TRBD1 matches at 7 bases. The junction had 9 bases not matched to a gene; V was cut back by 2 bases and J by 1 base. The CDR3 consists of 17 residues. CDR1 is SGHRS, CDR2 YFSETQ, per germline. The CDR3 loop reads CASSLGLTGRSYNEQFF. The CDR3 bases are TGCGCCAGCAGCTTAGGACTGACAGGGCGGTCCTACAATGAGCAGTTCTTC.

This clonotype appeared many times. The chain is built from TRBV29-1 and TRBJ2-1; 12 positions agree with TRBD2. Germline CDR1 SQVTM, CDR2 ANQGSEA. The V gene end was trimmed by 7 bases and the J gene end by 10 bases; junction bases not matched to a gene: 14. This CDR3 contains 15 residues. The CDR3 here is CSGLQTSGGDQEQFF. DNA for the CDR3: TGCAGCGGGCTACAGACTAGCGGGGGTGATCAAGAGCAGTTCTTC.

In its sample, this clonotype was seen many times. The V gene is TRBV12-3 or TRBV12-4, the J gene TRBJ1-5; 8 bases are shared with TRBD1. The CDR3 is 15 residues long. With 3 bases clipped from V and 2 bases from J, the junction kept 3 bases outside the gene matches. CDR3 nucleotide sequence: TGTGCCAGCAGTTTGACAGGGGAGGGCAATCAGCCCCAGCATTTT. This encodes CASSLTGEGNQPQHF.

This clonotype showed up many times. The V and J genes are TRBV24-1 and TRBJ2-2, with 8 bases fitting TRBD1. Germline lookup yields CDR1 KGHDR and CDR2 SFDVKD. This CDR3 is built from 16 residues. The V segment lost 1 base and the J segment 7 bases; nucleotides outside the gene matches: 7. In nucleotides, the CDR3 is TGTGCCACCAGTGATTTCCAGGGGGCGCAAGTCGGGGAGCTGTTTTTT. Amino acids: CATSDFQGAQVGELFF.